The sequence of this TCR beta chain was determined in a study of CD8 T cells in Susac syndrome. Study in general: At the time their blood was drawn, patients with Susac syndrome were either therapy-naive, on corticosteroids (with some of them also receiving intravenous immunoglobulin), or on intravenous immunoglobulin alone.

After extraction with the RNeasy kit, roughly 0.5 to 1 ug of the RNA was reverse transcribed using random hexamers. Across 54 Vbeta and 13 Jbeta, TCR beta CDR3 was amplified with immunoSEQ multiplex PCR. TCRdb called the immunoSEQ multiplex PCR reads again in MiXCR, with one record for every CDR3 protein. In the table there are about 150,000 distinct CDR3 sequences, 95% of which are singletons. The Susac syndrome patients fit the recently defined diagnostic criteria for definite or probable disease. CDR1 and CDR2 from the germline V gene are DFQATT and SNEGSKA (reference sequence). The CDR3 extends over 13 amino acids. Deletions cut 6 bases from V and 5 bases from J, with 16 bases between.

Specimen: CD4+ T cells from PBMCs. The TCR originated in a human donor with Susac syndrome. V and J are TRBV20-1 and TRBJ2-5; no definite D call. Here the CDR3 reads CSAPRSGRETQYF. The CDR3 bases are TGCAGTGCCCCCCGTTCGGGCAGGGAGACCCAGTACTTC.